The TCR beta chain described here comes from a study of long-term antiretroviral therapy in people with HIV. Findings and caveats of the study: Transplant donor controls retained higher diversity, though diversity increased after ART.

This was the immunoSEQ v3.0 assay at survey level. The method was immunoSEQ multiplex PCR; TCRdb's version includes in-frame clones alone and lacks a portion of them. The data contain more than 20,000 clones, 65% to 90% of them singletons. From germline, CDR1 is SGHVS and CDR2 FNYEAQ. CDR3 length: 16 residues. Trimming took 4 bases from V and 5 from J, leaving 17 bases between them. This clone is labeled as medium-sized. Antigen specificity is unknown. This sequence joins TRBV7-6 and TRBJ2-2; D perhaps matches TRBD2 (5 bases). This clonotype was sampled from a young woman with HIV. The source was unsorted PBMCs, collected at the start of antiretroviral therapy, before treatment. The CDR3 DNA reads TGTGCCAGCAGCTCTCGAGGTGGACTTACAACCGGGGAGCTGTTTTTT. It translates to CASSSRGGLTTGELFF.